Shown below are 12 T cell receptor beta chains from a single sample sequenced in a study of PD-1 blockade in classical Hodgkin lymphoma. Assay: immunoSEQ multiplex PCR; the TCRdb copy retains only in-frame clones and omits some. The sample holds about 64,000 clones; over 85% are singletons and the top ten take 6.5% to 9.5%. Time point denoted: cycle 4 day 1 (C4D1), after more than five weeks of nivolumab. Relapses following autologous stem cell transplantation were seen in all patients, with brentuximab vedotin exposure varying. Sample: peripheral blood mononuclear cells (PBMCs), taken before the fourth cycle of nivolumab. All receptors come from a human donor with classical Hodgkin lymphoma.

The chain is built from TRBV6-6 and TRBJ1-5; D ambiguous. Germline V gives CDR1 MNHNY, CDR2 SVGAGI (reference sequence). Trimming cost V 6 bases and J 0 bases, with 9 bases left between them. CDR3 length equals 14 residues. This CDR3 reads CASRHLNSNQPQHF. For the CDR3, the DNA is TGTGCCAGCAGACACCTCAATAGCAATCAGCCCCAGCATTTT.

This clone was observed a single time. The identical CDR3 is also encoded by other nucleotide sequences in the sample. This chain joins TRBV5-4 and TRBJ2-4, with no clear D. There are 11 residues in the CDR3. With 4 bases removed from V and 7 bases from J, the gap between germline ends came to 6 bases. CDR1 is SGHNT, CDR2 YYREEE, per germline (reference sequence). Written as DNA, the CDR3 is TGTGCCAGCAGCCTTGGGAACATTCAGTACTTC. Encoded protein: CASSLGNIQYF. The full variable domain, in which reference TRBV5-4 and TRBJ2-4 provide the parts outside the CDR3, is ETGVTQSPTHLIKTRGQQVTLRCSSQSGHNTVSWYQQALGQGPQFIFQYYREEENGRGNFPPRFSGLQFPNYSSELNVNALELDDSALYLCASSLGNIQYFGAGTRLSVL.

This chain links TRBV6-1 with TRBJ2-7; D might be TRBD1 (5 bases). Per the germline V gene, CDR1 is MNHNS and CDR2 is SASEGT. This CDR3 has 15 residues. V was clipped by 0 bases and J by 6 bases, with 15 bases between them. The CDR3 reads CASSEATGLGREQYF. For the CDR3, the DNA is TGTGCCAGCAGTGAAGCTACCGGGTTGGGGCGCGAGCAGTACTTC.

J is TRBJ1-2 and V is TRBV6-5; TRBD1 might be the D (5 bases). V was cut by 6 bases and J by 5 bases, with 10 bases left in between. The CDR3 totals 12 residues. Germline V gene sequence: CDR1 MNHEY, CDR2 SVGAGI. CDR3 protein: CASRGAGYGYTF. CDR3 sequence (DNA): TGTGCCAGCAGAGGGGCAGGTTATGGCTACACCTTC.

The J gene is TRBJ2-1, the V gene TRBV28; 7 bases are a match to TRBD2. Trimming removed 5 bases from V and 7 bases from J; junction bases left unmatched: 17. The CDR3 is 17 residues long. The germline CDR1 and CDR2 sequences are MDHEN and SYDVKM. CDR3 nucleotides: TGTGCCAGCAGTCCCCACCGGACTAGTGGAGGGTTTAATGAGCAGTTCTTC. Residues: CASSPHRTSGGFNEQFF. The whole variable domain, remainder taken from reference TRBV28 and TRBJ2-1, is DVKVTQSSRYLVKRTGEKVFLECVQDMDHENMFWYRQDPGLGLRLIYFSYDVKMKEKGDIPEGYSVSREKKERFSLILESASTNQTSMYLCASSPHRTSGGFNEQFFGPGTRLTVL.

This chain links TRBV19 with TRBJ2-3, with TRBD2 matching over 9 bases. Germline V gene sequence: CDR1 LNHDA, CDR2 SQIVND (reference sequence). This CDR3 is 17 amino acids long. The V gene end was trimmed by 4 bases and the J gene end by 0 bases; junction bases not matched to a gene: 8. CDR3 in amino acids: CASSTSPSGRSTDTQYF. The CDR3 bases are TGTGCCAGTAGTACTAGCCCGAGCGGGAGGAGCACAGATACGCAGTATTTT.

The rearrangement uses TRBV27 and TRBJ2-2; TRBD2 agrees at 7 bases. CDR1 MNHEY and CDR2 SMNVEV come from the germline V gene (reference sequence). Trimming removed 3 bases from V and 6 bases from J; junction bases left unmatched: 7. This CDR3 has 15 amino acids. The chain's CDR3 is CASSFRREYPGELFF. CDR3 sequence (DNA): TGTGCCAGCAGTTTTCGGCGGGAGTACCCCGGGGAGCTGTTTTTT.

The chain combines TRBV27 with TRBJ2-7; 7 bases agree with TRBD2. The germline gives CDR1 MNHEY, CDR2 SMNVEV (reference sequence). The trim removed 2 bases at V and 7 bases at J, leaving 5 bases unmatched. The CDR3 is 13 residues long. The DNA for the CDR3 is TGTGCCAGCAGTTTAAATCTAGCGGTTGAGCAGTACTTC. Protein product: CASSLNLAVEQYF.

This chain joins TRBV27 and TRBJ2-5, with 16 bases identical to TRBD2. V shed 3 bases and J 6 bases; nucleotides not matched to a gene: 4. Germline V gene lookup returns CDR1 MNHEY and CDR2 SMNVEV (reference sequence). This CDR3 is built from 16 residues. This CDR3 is CASSLGLAGGPQTQYF. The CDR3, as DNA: TGTGCCAGCAGTTTGGGACTAGCGGGAGGGCCGCAGACCCAGTACTTC.

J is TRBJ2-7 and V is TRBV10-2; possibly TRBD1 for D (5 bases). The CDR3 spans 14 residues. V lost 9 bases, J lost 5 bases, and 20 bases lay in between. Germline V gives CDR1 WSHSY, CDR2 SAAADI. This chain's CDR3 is CASSLMGRPHEQYF. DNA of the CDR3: TGCGCCAGTAGTTTGATGGGGCGCCCCCACGAGCAGTACTTC.

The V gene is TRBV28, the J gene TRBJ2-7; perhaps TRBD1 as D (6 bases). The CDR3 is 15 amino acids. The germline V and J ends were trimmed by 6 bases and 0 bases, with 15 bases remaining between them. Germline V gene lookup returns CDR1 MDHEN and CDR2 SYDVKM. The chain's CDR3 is CASRLQGGNSYEQYF. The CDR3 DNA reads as TGTGCCAGCAGGCTACAAGGGGGAAACTCCTACGAGCAGTACTTC.

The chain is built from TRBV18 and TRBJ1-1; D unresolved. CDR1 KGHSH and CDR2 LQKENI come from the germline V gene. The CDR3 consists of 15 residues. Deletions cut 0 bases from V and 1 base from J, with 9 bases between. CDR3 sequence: CASSPPARQNTEAFF. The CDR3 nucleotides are TGTGCCAGCTCACCACCTGCTCGGCAGAACACTGAAGCTTTCTTT.